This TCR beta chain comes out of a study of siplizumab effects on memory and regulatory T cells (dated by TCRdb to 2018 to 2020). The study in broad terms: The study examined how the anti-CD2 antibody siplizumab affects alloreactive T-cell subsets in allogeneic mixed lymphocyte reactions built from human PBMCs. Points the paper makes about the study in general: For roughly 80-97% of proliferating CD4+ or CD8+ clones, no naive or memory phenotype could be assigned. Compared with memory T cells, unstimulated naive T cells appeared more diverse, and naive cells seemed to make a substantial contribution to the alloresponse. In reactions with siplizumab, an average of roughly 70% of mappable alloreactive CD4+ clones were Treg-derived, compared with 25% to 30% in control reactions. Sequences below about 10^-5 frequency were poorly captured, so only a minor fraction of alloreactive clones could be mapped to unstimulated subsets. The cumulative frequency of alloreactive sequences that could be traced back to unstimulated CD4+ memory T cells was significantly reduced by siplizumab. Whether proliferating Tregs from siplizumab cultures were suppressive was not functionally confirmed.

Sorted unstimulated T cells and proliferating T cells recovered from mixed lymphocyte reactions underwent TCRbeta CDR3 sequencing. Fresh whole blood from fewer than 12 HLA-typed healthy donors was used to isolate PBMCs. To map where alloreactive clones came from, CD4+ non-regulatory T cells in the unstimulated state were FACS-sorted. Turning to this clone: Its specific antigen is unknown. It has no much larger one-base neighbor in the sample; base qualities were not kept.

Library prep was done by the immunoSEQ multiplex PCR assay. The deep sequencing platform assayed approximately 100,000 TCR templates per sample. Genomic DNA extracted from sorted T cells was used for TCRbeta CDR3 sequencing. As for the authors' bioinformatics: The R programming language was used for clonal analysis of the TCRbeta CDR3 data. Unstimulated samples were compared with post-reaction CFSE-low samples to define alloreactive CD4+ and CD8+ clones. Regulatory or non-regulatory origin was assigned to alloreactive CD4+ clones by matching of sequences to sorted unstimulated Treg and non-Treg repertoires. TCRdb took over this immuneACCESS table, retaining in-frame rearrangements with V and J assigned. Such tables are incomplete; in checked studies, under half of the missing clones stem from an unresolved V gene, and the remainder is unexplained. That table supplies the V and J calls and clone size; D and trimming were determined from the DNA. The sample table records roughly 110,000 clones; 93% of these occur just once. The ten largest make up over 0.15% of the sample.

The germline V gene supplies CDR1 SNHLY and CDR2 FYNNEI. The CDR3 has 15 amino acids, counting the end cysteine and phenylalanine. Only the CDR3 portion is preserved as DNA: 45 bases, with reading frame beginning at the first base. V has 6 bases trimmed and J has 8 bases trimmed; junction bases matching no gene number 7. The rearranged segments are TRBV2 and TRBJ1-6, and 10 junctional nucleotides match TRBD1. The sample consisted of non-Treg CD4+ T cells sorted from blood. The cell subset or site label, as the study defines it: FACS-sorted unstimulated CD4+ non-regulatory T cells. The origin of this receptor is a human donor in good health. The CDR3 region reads CASSFSTGGDSPLHF. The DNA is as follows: TGTGCCAGCAGCTTCTCGACAGGGGGCGATTCACCCCTCCACTTT.